Listed here are 20 T cell receptor beta chains from one sample, sequenced in a study of cytomegalovirus exposure and HLA in healthy donors. The PCR made use of 60 Vbeta and 13 Jbeta primers. Clones were read by immunoSEQ multiplex PCR, and TCRdb kept only the in-frame ones, dropping some. The table records 110,000 to 150,000 clones, approximately 79% of them present only once. Source material: PBMCs. Receptor source: a man aged 18 to 30 in good health and CMV-seropositive.

The V and J genes are TRBV4-1 and TRBJ2-1, with 10 bases matching TRBD1. The CDR3 has 17 residues. Losses at the gene ends were 0 bases for V and 2 bases for J; bases not matched to a gene: 4. Germline CDR1 is MGHRA and CDR2 is YSYEKL. CDR3 nucleotides: TGCGCCAGCAGCCAAGATATGGGACAGGGGCCCTACAATGAGCAGTTCTTC. This codes for CASSQDMGQGPYNEQFF.

The chain joins TRBV7-3 to TRBJ2-2, with D unclear. Germline loops: CDR1 SGHTA, CDR2 FQGTGA. The CDR3 is made up of 14 amino acids. The V and J ends lost 5 bases and 5 bases respectively, with 12 bases between them. The CDR3 sequence is CASSPVSRTGELFF. CDR3 DNA: TGTGCCAGCAGCCCCGTTAGTAGAACCGGGGAGCTGTTTTTT.

V is TRBV28 and J is TRBJ1-4; 9 positions agree with TRBD1. The CDR3 is 13 amino acids. The V and J ends lost 10 bases and 7 bases, in that order; junction bases with no gene match: 7. Germline lookup yields CDR1 MDHEN and CDR2 SYDVKM. Here the CDR3 reads CATTGGAGEKLFF. CDR3 DNA sequence: TGTGCCACCACAGGGGGCGCCGGTGAAAAACTGTTTTTT.

V is TRBV4-3 and J is TRBJ1-5; D uncertain. This CDR3 contains 17 residues. Trimming removed 4 bases from V and 4 bases from J, with 20 bases in between. CDR1 LGHNA and CDR2 YSLEER come from the germline V gene. The CDR3 protein is CASSLGLGLLENQPQHF. CDR3 coding DNA: TGCGCCAGCAGCCTCGGCTTAGGACTCCTAGAGAATCAGCCCCAGCATTTT.

This chain joins TRBV18 and TRBJ1-1, with 9 positions matching TRBD1. J lost 5 bases, V lost 2 bases, and 6 bases had no gene match. This CDR3 has 15 amino acids. Germline CDR1 reads KGHSH; CDR2 reads LQKENI. DNA for the CDR3: TGTGCCAGCTCACCATCGGGACAGGGAGGGACTGAAGCTTTCTTT. Amino acid sequence: CASSPSGQGGTEAFF.

This rearrangement joins TRBV7-8 to TRBJ2-7, with TRBD2 matching 14 bases. Germline CDR1 SGHVS, CDR2 FQNEAQ. This CDR3 has 18 amino acids. Trimming cost V 5 bases and J 0 bases; bases outside gene matches: 9. The CDR3 spells CASSAGLAGGLPSYEQYF. CDR3 DNA sequence: TGTGCCAGCAGCGCCGGACTAGCGGGGGGTTTACCCTCCTACGAGCAGTACTTC. The full variable domain, in which reference TRBV7-8 and TRBJ2-7 provide the parts outside the CDR3, is GAGVSQSPRYKVAKRGQDVALRCDPISGHVSLFWYQQALGQGPEFLTYFQNEAQLDKSGLPSDRFFAERPEGSVSTLKIQRTQQEDSAVYLCASSAGLAGGLPSYEQYFGPGTRLTVT.

This chain joins TRBV6-5 and TRBJ1-4; 10 nucleotides line up with TRBD1. Germline-derived CDR1 and CDR2 are MNHEY and SVGAGI. The CDR3 loop spans 14 amino acids. V was clipped by 5 bases and J by 8 bases; unmatched bases: 5. DNA of the CDR3: TGTGCCAGCAGTCCGGGACAGGGGAGGGAAAAACTGTTTTTT. Amino acids: CASSPGQGREKLFF.

The CDR3 reads CAWSVAGGPNEQYF. In DNA form, the CDR3 reads TGTGCCTGGAGTGTAGCGGGAGGGCCCAACGAGCAGTACTTC. The genes are TRBV30 and TRBJ2-7, with TRBD2 identical over 10 bases. The CDR3 totals 14 residues. The V gene's germline CDR1 is GTSNPN and CDR2 SVGIG (reference sequence). Losses at the gene ends were 0 bases for V and 5 bases for J; bases not matched to a gene: 4.

The V and J genes are TRBV7-9 and TRBJ1-4, with D maybe TRBD1 (5 bases). Looked up from germline, CDR1 is SEHNR and CDR2 is FQNEAQ (reference sequence). The CDR3 is 14 residues long. V lost 4 bases and J 7 bases, leaving 13 bases between the germline ends. This CDR3 reads CASSYLQGGEKLFF. Here the CDR3 DNA reads TGTGCCAGCAGCTACCTCCAGGGTGGTGAAAAACTGTTTTTT.

This clone occurred a few times. The chain recombines TRBV5-1 with TRBJ1-1; 8 nucleotides agree with TRBD1. Germline CDR1 reads SGHRS; CDR2 reads YFSETQ. The CDR3 length is 14 residues. V lost 6 bases to trimming and J lost 4 bases; unmatched junction nucleotides: 8. DNA for the CDR3: TGCGCCAGCAACATACCCGGGACAGGCACTGAAGCTTTCTTT. This translates into CASNIPGTGTEAFF.

The rearrangement links TRBV6-5 to TRBJ1-2, with D unresolved. The germline gives CDR1 MNHEY, CDR2 SVGAGI. V lost 0 bases to trimming and J lost 7 bases, with 18 bases between them. CDR3 length: 16 residues. CDR3 in amino acids: CASSYSGLEGSSGYTF. Here the CDR3 DNA reads TGTGCCAGCAGTTACTCTGGGCTTGAGGGATCCTCTGGCTACACCTTC.

The chain links TRBV2 to TRBJ1-1; D gene uncertain. This CDR3 comprises 12 residues. V was pared by 2 bases and J by 8 bases, with 9 bases between. Germline V lookup: CDR1 SNHLY, CDR2 FYNNEI. CDR3 amino acids: CASSEPSQEAFF. The DNA of the CDR3 is TGTGCCAGCAGTGAACCGAGCCAAGAAGCTTTCTTT.

The chain uses TRBV29-1 and TRBJ1-1; 8 nucleotides line up with TRBD1. Germline V gene sequence: CDR1 SQVTM, CDR2 ANQGSEA. V dropped 1 base and J dropped 7; count of bases not matched to a gene: 5. This CDR3 is 13 amino acids long. CDR3 amino acids: CSVEGTGNLEAFF. For the CDR3, the DNA is TGCAGCGTTGAAGGGACAGGGAATCTTGAAGCTTTCTTT.

This clone was picked up one time. The V gene is TRBV28, the J gene TRBJ2-1; D gene uncertain. Germline V gene data show CDR1 as MDHEN and CDR2 as SYDVKM. The CDR3 length is 12 residues. The V end lost 3 bases, the J end lost 9 bases, and 9 bases lay between the germline ends. The CDR3 sequence: CASSLVAREQFF. CDR3 nucleotides: TGTGCCAGCAGTTTGGTAGCCCGTGAGCAGTTCTTC.

J is TRBJ1-1 and V is TRBV5-1; no clear D gene. Trimming removed 6 bases at V and 1 base at J, with 31 bases between. The germline V gene encodes CDR1 SGHRS and CDR2 YFSETQ. This CDR3 is built from 20 residues. CDR3 sequence reads: CASIPLQSSGNPAQNTEAFF. The DNA for the CDR3 is TGCGCCAGCATCCCCCTCCAATCTAGCGGCAATCCAGCCCAGAACACTGAAGCTTTCTTT. The entire variable domain, with the rest obtained from reference TRBV5-1 and TRBJ1-1, is as follows: KAGVTQTPRYLIKTRGQQVTLSCSPISGHRSVSWYQQTPGQGLQFLFEYFSETQRNKGNFPGRFSGRQFSNSRSEMNVSTLELGDSALYLCASIPLQSSGNPAQNTEAFFGQGTRLTVV.

This clone appeared once. The gene calls are TRBV5-1 and TRBJ1-2; TRBD1 matches 9 bases. V was pared by 3 bases and J by 2 bases, with 11 bases of the junction left unmatched. Germline V lookup: CDR1 SGHRS, CDR2 YFSETQ. The CDR3 runs 17 residues. CDR3 residues: CASSSGLGQGGNYGYTF. DNA for the CDR3: TGCGCCAGCAGCTCGGGCTTGGGACAGGGCGGAAACTATGGCTACACCTTC.

J is TRBJ1-2 and V is TRBV10-3; tentative D call: TRBD1 (6 bases). The germline CDR1 and CDR2 sequences are ENHRY and SYGVKD. The CDR3 sequence is 13 residues long. V was shortened by 4 bases and J by 8 bases, with 14 bases between the two germline ends. Here the CDR3 DNA reads TGTGCCATCAGTGTTCACAGGGAGGGCGGCTACACCTTC. Encoded protein: CAISVHREGGYTF.

This clone was found once. The rearrangement uses TRBV7-3 and TRBJ1-3; D unresolved. Trimming pared 6 bases from V and 4 bases from J, leaving 13 bases between. CDR3 length equals 14 residues. CDR1 and CDR2 (germline): SGHTA, FQGTGA. The CDR3 region is CASSQVPSGNTIYF. The DNA of the CDR3 is TGTGCCAGCAGTCAGGTCCCCTCCGGAAACACCATATATTTT.

The chain is built from TRBV5-6 and TRBJ2-7; possibly TRBD1 for D (6 bases). CDR1 SGHDT and CDR2 YYEEEE come from the germline V gene. The CDR3 is 14 residues long. The germline V and J ends were trimmed by 3 bases and 0 bases, with 10 bases remaining between them. This CDR3 reads CASSYRDTSYEQYF. Written as DNA, the CDR3 is TGTGCCAGCAGCTACCGGGACACCTCCTACGAGCAGTACTTC.

The V gene is TRBV7-9, the J gene TRBJ1-2; a weak D match, TRBD1 (6 bases). CDR1 SEHNR and CDR2 FQNEAQ come from the germline V gene (reference sequence). Deletions cut 1 base from V and 6 bases from J, with 12 bases between. CDR3 length equals 14 residues. CDR3 sequence reads: CASSLDGGRNGYTF. CDR3 DNA: TGTGCCAGCAGCTTAGACGGGGGGCGCAATGGCTACACCTTC.